Sequencing of this T cell receptor beta chain was carried out in a study of T cells in Graves' hyperthyroidism and ophthalmopathy. The source material, RNA transcripts, was used to amplify TCR beta CDR3 regions. HTBI primers were employed in a first-round RT-PCR of the TCR CDR3. TCRdb re-derived calls from the multiplex PCR reads in MiXCR, one entry per CDR3 protein. The sample records a few hundred thousand distinct CDR3 sequences, 46% being singletons. Germline-derived CDR1 and CDR2 are ENHRY and SYGVKD. Trimming cost V 10 bases and J 8 bases; bases outside gene matches: 13. This CDR3 region has 13 residues.

The receptor's source is a woman aged 18-29 years with Graves' hyperthyroidism. The V gene is TRBV10-3, the J gene TRBJ1-2, with 7 bases aligning to TRBD1. The specimen sequenced was peripheral blood or thyroid tissue (not recorded which). CDR3 amino acids: CATHAQGEPGYTF. CDR3 coding DNA: TGTGCCACCCACGCCCAGGGGGAGCCAGGCTACACCTTC.